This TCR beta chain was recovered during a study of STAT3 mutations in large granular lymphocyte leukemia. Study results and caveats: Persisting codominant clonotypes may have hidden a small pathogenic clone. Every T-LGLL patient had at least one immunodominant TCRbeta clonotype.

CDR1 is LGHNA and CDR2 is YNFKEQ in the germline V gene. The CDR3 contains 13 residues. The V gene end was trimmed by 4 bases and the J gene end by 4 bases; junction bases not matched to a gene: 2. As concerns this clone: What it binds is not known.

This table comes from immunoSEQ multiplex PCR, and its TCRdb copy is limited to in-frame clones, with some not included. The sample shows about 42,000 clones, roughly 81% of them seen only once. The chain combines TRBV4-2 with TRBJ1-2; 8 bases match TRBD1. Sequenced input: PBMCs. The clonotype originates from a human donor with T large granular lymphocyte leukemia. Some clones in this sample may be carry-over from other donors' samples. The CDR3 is CASSPGQGYGYTF. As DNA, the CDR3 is TGTGCCAGCAGCCCAGGACAGGGCTATGGCTACACCTTC.